This T cell receptor (beta chain) emerged from a study of blood T cell repertoires in COVID-19. Overall study context: COVID-19 samples collected from the United States, Italy and Spain covered acute and convalescent phases. PBMCs, B-cell-depleted T cells, or T cells provided the cDNA or gDNA that made up the material.

Under the authors' procedure: Reference gene primer amplification gave estimated nucleated cell counts. Produced via immunoSEQ multiplex PCR; TCRdb's table is partial and in-frame only. D and trimming come from the DNA, and the V and J calls and clone size come from that table. The sample has about 230,000 clones, 75% to 90% seen once. There are 17 residues in the CDR3. Unmatched junction bases numbered 3, after V lost 0 bases and J lost 2 bases. The germline V gene has CDR1 SGHTA and CDR2 FQGTGA. The chain uses TRBV7-3 and TRBJ2-7; 14 positions agree with TRBD2. Sequenced material: peripheral blood. This clonotype was obtained from a man between 35 and 55 years old with acute or convalescent COVID-19. Here the CDR3 DNA reads TGTGCCAGCAGCTTAACAGGACTAGCGGGGGGTGCCTACGAGCAGTACTTC. This encodes CASSLTGLAGGAYEQYF.